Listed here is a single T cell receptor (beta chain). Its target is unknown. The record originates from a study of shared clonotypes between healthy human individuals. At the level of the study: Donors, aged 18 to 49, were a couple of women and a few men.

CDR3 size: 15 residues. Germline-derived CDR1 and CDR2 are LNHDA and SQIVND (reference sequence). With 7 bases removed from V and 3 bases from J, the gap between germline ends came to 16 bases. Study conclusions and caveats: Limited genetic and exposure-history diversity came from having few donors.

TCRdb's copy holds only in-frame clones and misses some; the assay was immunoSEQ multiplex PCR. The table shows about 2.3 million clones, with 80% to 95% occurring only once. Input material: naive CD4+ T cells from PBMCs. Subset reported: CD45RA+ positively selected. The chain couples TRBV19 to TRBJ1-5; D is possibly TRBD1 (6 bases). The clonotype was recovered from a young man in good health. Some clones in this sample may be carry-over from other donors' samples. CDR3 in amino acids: CASKSVTGTNQPQHF. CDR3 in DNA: TGTGCCAGTAAATCAGTTACAGGGACCAATCAGCCCCAGCATTTT.